A selection of T cell receptor beta chains follows, all from one sample in a study of cytomegalovirus exposure and HLA in healthy donors. The protocol was immunoSEQ multiplex PCR, while the TCRdb copy is restricted to in-frame clones and leaves out a portion. The profile shows about 76,000 clones, less than 95% of them singletons. The sample taken for sequencing was PBMCs. The receptor set was obtained from a woman under 30 in good health and CMV-seronegative. CDR3s include the opening cysteine and the closing phenylalanine or tryptophan. The order of the fields is D gene, CDR3 length, clone size, J gene, V gene, CDR3 DNA, CDR3 protein. D genes are given only for firm matches. Size tells how often a clone was seen (once, few, many) or the class of an expanded clone, and some rows leave it out.

>TRBD1|15|.|TRBJ1-4|TRBV28
TGTGCCAGCAGTTTTCAGGGGGTGACTAATGAAAAACTGTTTTTT
CASSFQGVTNEKLFF
>.|14|.|TRBJ1-3|TRBV29-1
TGCAGCGTTGAAAAACAGGGTACAGGAAACACCATATATTTT
CSVEKQGTGNTIYF
>.|12|.|TRBJ2-5|TRBV2
TGTGCCAGCAACCAGGCAGTCGAGACCCAGTACTTC
CASNQAVETQYF
>TRBD2|16|.|TRBJ2-1|TRBV27
TGTGCCAGCAGTCCCGGGACTAGCGGGGGGGCGAATGAGCAGTTCTTC
CASSPGTSGGANEQFF
>.|12|once|TRBJ1-1|TRBV14
TGTGCCAGCAGCCAAGAGAGAGTGAGGGCTTTCTTT
CASSQERVRAFF
>.|13|.|TRBJ2-2|TRBV5-4
TGTGCCAGCAGCATTATACCGGCCGGGGAGCTGTTTTTT
CASSIIPAGELFF
>.|14|.|TRBJ2-5|TRBV11-2
TGTGCCAGCAGCCTTACCGGGACACAAGAGACCCAGTACTTC
CASSLTGTQETQYF
>TRBD2|15|.|TRBJ2-7|TRBV5-1
TGCGCCAGCAGCATAGCTAGCGGGGGTATCTACGAGCAGTACTTC
CASSIASGGIYEQYF
>TRBD2|13|.|TRBJ2-7|TRBV9
TGTGCCAGCAGCCAAGGAACTAGCGACGAGCAGTACTTC
CASSQGTSDEQYF
>TRBD1|15|.|TRBJ2-7|TRBV9
TGTGCCAGCAGCGTAGGAGGACAGGGAGCGAGGGAGCAGTACTTC
CASSVGGQGAREQYF